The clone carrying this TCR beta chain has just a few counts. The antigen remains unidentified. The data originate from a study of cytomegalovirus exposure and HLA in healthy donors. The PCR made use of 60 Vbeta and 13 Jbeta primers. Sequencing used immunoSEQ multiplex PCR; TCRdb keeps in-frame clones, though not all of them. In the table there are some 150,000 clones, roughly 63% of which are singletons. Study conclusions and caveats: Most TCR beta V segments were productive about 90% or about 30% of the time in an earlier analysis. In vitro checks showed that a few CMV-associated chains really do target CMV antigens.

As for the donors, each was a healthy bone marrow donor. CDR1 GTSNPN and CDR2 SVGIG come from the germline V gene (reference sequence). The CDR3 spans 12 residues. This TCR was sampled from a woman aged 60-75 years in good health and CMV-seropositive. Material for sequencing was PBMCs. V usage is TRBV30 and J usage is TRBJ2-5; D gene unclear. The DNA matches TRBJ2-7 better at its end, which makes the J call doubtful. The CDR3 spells CAWSVNSYEQYF. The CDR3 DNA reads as TGTGCCTGGAGTGTAAACAGCTACGAGCAGTACTTC.